What follows are 10 T cell receptor beta chains derived from one specimen sequenced in a study of regulatory T cells in long-lasting Graves disease (dated by TCRdb to about 2021). The receptor library was made with multiplex PCR. Sequencing relied on an Illumina HiSeq 4000. TCR beta libraries were built with iRepertoire HTBI primers and Arm-PCR amplification of CDR3 regions. TCRdb cleaned the public reads at Q25 with fastp, built clones with MiXCR and kept in-frame beta chains. Every distinct CDR3 protein forms one entry, paired with its most common genes and DNA. Counted in this sample were 400,000 to 500,000 distinct CDR3 sequences; about 15% of them appeared once. The ten top clones hold approximately 7.8% of the sample. Interpreted using the paper, the time point label stands for: newly diagnosed GD, antithyroid drugs for less than 3 months. For both TCR sequencing and RNA sequencing, RNA was extracted from PBMCs in TRIzol.

The sample was also reused in another study, on T cells in Graves' hyperthyroidism and ophthalmopathy.

The sequencing used peripheral blood mononuclear cells (PBMCs), collected at new diagnosis, from a patient treated with antithyroid drugs. The receptors stem from a woman in her forties with Graves disease. Donor details come from another sample of the same person, matched by shared clones.

Worth noting for this clonotype: An end of the junction does not agree with germline; a read error may underlie this. The chain has TRBV7-9 and TRBJ2-1; TRBD2 agrees at 9 bases. The CDR3 contains 19 residues. CDR1 and CDR2 (germline): SEHNR, FQNEAQ (reference sequence). The CDR3 nucleotides read TGTGCCAGCAGCTTAAGCCTACTAAGCGGGAGGCTAACCTACAATCAGCAGTTCTTC. Translating gives CASSLSLLSGRLTYNQQFF.

The gene calls are TRBV7-2 and TRBJ1-2, with TRBD1 as a possible D gene (5 bases). The CDR3 runs to 15 residues. Trimming took 5 bases from V and 3 from J, leaving 16 bases between them. Germline V gene data show CDR1 as SGHTA and CDR2 as FQGNSA. CDR3 DNA: TGTGCCAGCAGCGGCGGGACCGATTCTTACTATGGCTACACCTTC. This sequence encodes CASSGGTDSYYGYTF.

V is TRBV19 and J is TRBJ2-1, with 11 nucleotides matching TRBD2. J lost 3 bases, V lost 4 bases, and 5 bases had no gene match. The CDR3 length is 16 residues. CDR1 and CDR2 (germline): LNHDA, SQIVND (reference sequence). The CDR3 DNA reads as TGTGCCAGTAGTACGCCGGGACTAGCGGACTACAATGAGCAGTTCTTC. Protein sequence: CASSTPGLADYNEQFF.

This clonotype was counted a few times. This rearrangement joins TRBV28 to TRBJ1-2, with D unclear. CDR1 is MDHEN and CDR2 is SYDVKM in the germline V gene. This CDR3 region has 12 residues. V was trimmed by 1 base and J by 5 bases, leaving 5 bases between them. Written as DNA, the CDR3 is TGTGCCAGCAGTTTATCCCCATATGGCTACACCTTC. Amino acids: CASSLSPYGYTF.

This clonotype has a count of ten or more. CDR3 sequence (DNA): TGTGCCAGTAGTGTGCAGGGCCTGGATGGCTACACCTTC. It encodes CASSVQGLDGYTF. The chain has TRBV19 and TRBJ1-2; D is perhaps TRBD1 (5 bases). This CDR3 spans 13 amino acids. V lost 5 bases and J lost 6, with 13 bases in between. Germline CDR1 reads LNHDA; CDR2 reads SQIVND (reference sequence). Complete variable domain (other parts from reference TRBV19 and TRBJ1-2): DGGITQSPKYLFRKEGQNVTLSCEQNLNHDAMYWYRQDPGQGLRLIYYSQIVNDFQKGDIAEGYSVSREKKESFPLTVTSAQKNPTAFYLCASSVQGLDGYTFGSGTRLTVV.

In this sample, this clonotype turned up many times. The chain employs TRBV7-2 and TRBJ2-1, with 8 bases aligning to TRBD2. V shed 3 bases and J 5 bases; nucleotides not matched to a gene: 3. The CDR3 length is 14 residues. Germline V CDR1 and CDR2: SGHTA, FQGNSA. CDR3 protein: CASSLREAHNEQFF. The CDR3 DNA is TGTGCCAGCAGCTTGCGGGAGGCCCACAATGAGCAGTTCTTC.

This clonotype was detected many times. The rearrangement joins TRBV29-1 to TRBJ1-1; D might be TRBD1 (6 bases). This CDR3 contains 14 residues. Trimming stripped 4 bases from V and 1 base from J, with 13 bases between. The germline V gene encodes CDR1 SQVTM and CDR2 ANQGSEA. CDR3 region: CSVGLQGGNTEAFF. The CDR3 DNA sequence: TGCAGCGTTGGTTTACAGGGAGGGAACACTGAAGCTTTCTTT.

This clonotype was seen many times. The chain joins TRBV19 to TRBJ2-5, with D unclear. Germline V lookup: CDR1 LNHDA, CDR2 SQIVND (reference sequence). V shed 2 bases and J shed 1 base, with 8 bases lying between them. The CDR3 sequence is 14 residues long. CDR3 coding DNA: TGTGCCAGTAGTATACAGGTCTCCCAAGAGACCCAGTACTTC. Amino acid sequence: CASSIQVSQETQYF. The whole variable domain, remainder taken from reference TRBV19 and TRBJ2-5, is DGGITQSPKYLFRKEGQNVTLSCEQNLNHDAMYWYRQDPGQGLRLIYYSQIVNDFQKGDIAEGYSVSREKKESFPLTVTSAQKNPTAFYLCASSIQVSQETQYFGPGTRLLVL.

On this clonotype: A single base separates this from a much larger clone, so it may be a read error. The rearrangement links TRBV6-1 to TRBJ1-1, with 7 bases lining up with TRBD1. This CDR3 has 13 amino acids. Germline CDR1 is MNHNS and CDR2 is SASEGT. The CDR3 DNA follows: TGTACCAGCAGAGGGACAGTGAACACTGAAGCTTTCTTT. This encodes CTSRGTVNTEAFF.

This clonotype was seen ten or more times. The chain recombines TRBV24-1 with TRBJ2-2; 8 bases are shared with TRBD1. Germline V gives CDR1 KGHDR, CDR2 SFDVKD. This CDR3 spans 15 amino acids. V lost 7 bases to trimming and J lost 1 base; unmatched junction nucleotides: 4. For the CDR3, the DNA is TGTGCCACCAGACCCGACAGGGGGAACACCGGGGAGCTGTTTTTT. It specifies CATRPDRGNTGELFF.